The present TCR beta chain was sequenced within a study of blood T cell repertoires in COVID-19. In the original analysis: Cell counts per sample came from amplifying reference gene primers. Profiled with immunoSEQ multiplex PCR; TCRdb holds only in-frame clones, not every one. The V and J calls and clone size are taken from that table; D and trimming were inferred from the DNA. This table has over 35,000 clones, 70% to 90% appearing once. The CDR3 is 15 amino acids. Germline V gives CDR1 MNHEY, CDR2 SVGAGI. J lost 9 bases, V lost 6 bases, and 9 bases had no gene match. The Seattle patients joined while their infection was active and were tracked longitudinally afterward. The sample holds one count of this clone.

Sequences were obtained from peripheral blood. This sequence was found in an elderly woman with COVID-19, enrolled during active disease. The V and J genes are TRBV6-5 and TRBJ1-6, with 9 positions matching TRBD1. CDR3 sequence (DNA): TGTGCCAGCAGCCACCCGGGACAGGGTTCTTCACCCCTCCACTTT. The encoded protein is CASSHPGQGSSPLHF.